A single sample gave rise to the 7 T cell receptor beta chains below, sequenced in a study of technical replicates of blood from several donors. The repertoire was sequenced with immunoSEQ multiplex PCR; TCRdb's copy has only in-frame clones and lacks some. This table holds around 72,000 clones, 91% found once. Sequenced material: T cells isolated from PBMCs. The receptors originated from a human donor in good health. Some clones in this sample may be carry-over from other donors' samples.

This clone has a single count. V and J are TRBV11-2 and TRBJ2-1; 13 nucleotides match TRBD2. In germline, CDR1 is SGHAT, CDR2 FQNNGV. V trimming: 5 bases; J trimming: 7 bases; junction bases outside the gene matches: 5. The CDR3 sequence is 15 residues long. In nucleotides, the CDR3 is TGTGCCAGCAGCCCTGGACTAGCGGGAGTAAATGAGCAGTTCTTC. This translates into CASSPGLAGVNEQFF.

CDR3 coding DNA: TGTGCCACCAGCAGAGATGGGGGCAGCGGTGGCTACACCTTC. Encoded protein: CATSRDGGSGGYTF. The chain employs TRBV15 and TRBJ1-2; perhaps TRBD1 as D (6 bases). The CDR3 runs 14 residues. Germline CDR1 is LNHNV and CDR2 is YYDKDF (reference sequence). With 0 bases removed from V and 7 bases from J, the gap between germline ends came to 12 bases.

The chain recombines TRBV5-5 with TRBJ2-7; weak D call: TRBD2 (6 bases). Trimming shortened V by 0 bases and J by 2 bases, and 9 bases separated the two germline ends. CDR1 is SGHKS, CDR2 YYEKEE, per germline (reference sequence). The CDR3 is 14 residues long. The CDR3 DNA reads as TGTGCCAGCAGCTTGGCCCAGCGGGCCTACGAGCAGTACTTC. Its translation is CASSLAQRAYEQYF.

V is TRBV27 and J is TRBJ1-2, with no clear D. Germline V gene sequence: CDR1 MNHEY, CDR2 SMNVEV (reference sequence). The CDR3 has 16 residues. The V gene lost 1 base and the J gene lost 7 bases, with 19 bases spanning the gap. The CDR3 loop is CASSLFGKDRRSGYTF. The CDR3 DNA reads TGTGCCAGCAGTTTATTCGGGAAAGACCGCCGGAGTGGCTACACCTTC.

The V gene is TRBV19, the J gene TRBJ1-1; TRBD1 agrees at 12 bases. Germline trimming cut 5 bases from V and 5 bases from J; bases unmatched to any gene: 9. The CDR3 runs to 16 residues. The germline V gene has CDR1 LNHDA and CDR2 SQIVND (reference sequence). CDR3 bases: TGTGCCAGTAGTTCCCGGGACAGGGGGCGAGTAACTGAAGCTTTCTTT. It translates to CASSSRDRGRVTEAFF.

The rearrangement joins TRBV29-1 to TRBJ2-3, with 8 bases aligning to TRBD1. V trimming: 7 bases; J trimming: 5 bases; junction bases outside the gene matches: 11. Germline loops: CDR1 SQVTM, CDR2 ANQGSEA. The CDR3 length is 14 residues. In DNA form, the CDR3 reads TGCAGCGCGTACACCTGGGACAGGAGAGATACGCAGTATTTT. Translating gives CSAYTWDRRDTQYF.

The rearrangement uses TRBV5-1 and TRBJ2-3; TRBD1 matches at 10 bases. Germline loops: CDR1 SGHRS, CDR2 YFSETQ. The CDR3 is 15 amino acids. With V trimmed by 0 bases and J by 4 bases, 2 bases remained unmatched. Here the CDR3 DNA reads TGCGCCAGCAGCTTGGGGGACAGGGGCCCAGATACGCAGTATTTT. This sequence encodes CASSLGDRGPDTQYF.